This paragraph reports one T cell receptor (beta chain). The target antigen is unknown. This specimen comes from a study of radiotherapy plus CTLA-4 blockade in lung cancer. Germline V lookup: CDR1 MDHEN, CDR2 SYDVKM. The CDR3 totals 15 residues. The J segment lost 5 bases and the V segment lost 5 bases, leaving 6 bases of the junction unmatched. The data were produced by immunoSEQ multiplex PCR, yet TCRdb's version contains in-frame clones alone and is incomplete. This sample yields roughly 50,000 clones, of which about 81% are seen a single time; more than 3% belongs to the top ten. Notes on the study in general: Some TCR clones had been derived from tumors. These clones expanded in peripheral blood after radiotherapy plus ipilimumab.

The chain uses TRBV28 and TRBJ2-2; TRBD1 aligns across 9 bases. The sequencing here drew on peripheral blood, taken from a patient treated with radiotherapy plus ipilimumab. The sequence was collected from a human donor with non-small cell lung cancer who had stable disease on radiotherapy plus ipilimumab. The CDR3 spells CASSPGQGWTGELFF. The CDR3, as DNA: TGTGCCAGCAGTCCGGGACAGGGTTGGACCGGGGAGCTGTTTTTT. Together with reference TRBV28 and TRBJ2-2, the CDR3 gives the full variable domain: DVKVTQSSRYLVKRTGEKVFLECVQDMDHENMFWYRQDPGLGLRLIYFSYDVKMKEKGDIPEGYSVSREKKERFSLILESASTNQTSMYLCASSPGQGWTGELFFGEGSRLTVL.